Given below is one T cell receptor beta chain in context. No antigen is known for it. No per-base quality is available; no much larger clone lies one base away. The data belong to a study of T cell repertoires and Cas9 in healthy adults (dated by TCRdb to the late 2010s). Turning to the overall study: SpCas9-reactive T cells were characterized for multi-effector potency, cytotoxicity and lineage determination within the CD4 and CD8 compartments. Preexisting T cell immunity against the Streptococcus pyogenes Cas9 nuclease (SpCas9) used in CRISPR gene editing was examined in the study.

The library was prepared using the immunoSEQ multiplex PCR assay. TCRdb carries this immuneACCESS record with in-frame sequences only. Its versions omit some clonotypes, under half of them owing to an unresolved V gene in the studies checked, with the rest unexplained. In all, the sample holds about 24,000 clones, and 90% of those were seen once. Of the sample, around 0.71% falls within the top ten clones. Healthy humans served as the donors. General conclusions and limits of the study: In vitro, the proliferation and function of SpCas9-reactive effector T cells were reported to be mitigated by SpCas9-reactive regulatory T cells.

The CDR3, cysteine through phenylalanine, is 13 amino acids long. Left in the record is the CDR3 DNA by itself, 39 bases read in frame from the first base. Taken from the germline V gene, the CDR1 and CDR2 loops are SGDLS and YYNGEE. V and J lose 3 bases and 5 bases, and a span of 11 bases separates them. The receptor was isolated from a human donor in good health. Sample: CD4+ effector T cells (CD127+, CD25-, CD137-, CD154-) from PBMCs; culture status not recorded. This receptor chain uses TRBV9 and TRBJ2-5; confidence is insufficient to name the D gene. The encoded CDR3 is CASSGAGRETQYF. The DNA reads TGTGCCAGCAGCGGGGCCGGTCGGGAGACCCAGTACTTC.